The sequence of this T cell receptor beta chain was determined in a study of T cell clonality in common variable immunodeficiency. Overall study findings and caveats: Reportedly, TCR beta sequences from common variable immunodeficiency showed fewer deletions and N-nucleotide insertions. TCRbeta clonality was increased in CVID versus healthy controls. The cause of increased CVID clonality remains unclear without subpopulation sequencing.

There are many counts of this clone. The antigen remains undetermined. The CDR3 end lies 3 residues beyond the end of the read and is filled in from the germline J gene. The CDR3 loop spans 14 amino acids. J gave up 6 bases and V 3 bases, and 7 bases lay outside the gene matches. CVID subjects were 15 or so female and some 28 male, aged roughly 8 to 64. Both groups were predominantly of Caucasian heritage. Method: immunoSEQ multiplex PCR; TCRdb's copy keeps in-frame clones and lacks some. The counts give 16,000 or so clones, none of them seen only once; around an eighth is held by the top ten. The source material was peripheral blood mononuclear cells. The gene calls are TRBV12-3 or TRBV12-4 and TRBJ1-2; 7 bases line up with TRBD1. This receptor was identified in a human donor with common variable immunodeficiency. CDR3 DNA (partial): TGTGCCAGCAGTTTGACAGGGTTCGGGGATGGC. This sequence encodes CASSLTGFGDG. The CDR3, in full, reads CASSLTGFGDGYTF.